Presented here are 32 T cell receptor beta chains from one specimen sequenced in a study of preoperative IRX-2 immunotherapy in early breast cancer. Libraries were prepared by immunoSEQ multiplex PCR; TCRdb keeps only in-frame clonotypes and omits some of them. The sample gives about 19,000 clones, around four fifths of which show up once; roughly 1.2% is in the top ten. Stated treatment: preoperative locoregional IRX-2 cytokine immunotherapy. Sequencing used lymph node tissue, obtained after IRX-2 immunotherapy. These receptors were taken from a human donor with breast cancer.

V is TRBV6-8 and J is TRBJ1-1, with D hard to call. The CDR3 covers 13 residues. CDR1 MNHGY and CDR2 SAAAGT come from the germline V gene. Trimming took off 6 bases at V and 3 bases at J, with 11 bases between the two ends. CDR3: CASRRITYTEAFF. CDR3 DNA: TGTGCCAGCAGGCGTATTACGTACACTGAAGCTTTCTTT.

J is TRBJ2-3 and V is TRBV6-8; 9 bases are a match to TRBD1. The germline V gene encodes CDR1 MNHGY and CDR2 SAAAGT. The CDR3 has 15 amino acids. After removal of 9 bases from V and 4 bases from J, the junction contained 11 bases not matched to a gene. The CDR3 nucleotides read TGTGCCAGTTCATTACTTGGGACAGGGCCAGATACGCAGTATTTT. This codes for CASSLLGTGPDTQYF.

This chain links TRBV6-7 with TRBJ1-2; the D is unclear. Being an ORF, TRBV6-7 has a function that is uncertain. V lost 4 bases and J lost 7, with 7 bases in between. The CDR3 loop spans 11 amino acids. The CDR3 DNA reads as TGTGCCAGCAGTTGGGAAGGTGGCTACACCTTC. Its protein product is CASSWEGGYTF.

The CDR3 bases are TGTGCCACCCGGGGGGCGCAGAACACCGGGGAGCTGTTTTTT. Its protein is CATRGAQNTGELFF. The chain employs TRBV19 and TRBJ2-2; a weak D match, TRBD2 (7 bases). Trimming removed 10 bases from V and 1 base from J, with 13 bases in between. This CDR3 spans 14 amino acids. CDR1 and CDR2 from the germline V gene are LNHDA and SQIVND (reference sequence).

The chain links TRBV29-1 to TRBJ2-5; no reliable D call. Trimming took 1 base from V and 5 from J, leaving 11 bases between them. CDR3 length: 13 residues. Per germline, CDR1 SQVTM and CDR2 ANQGSEA. CDR3 DNA: TGCAGCGTTGAAGTCGGTGCGGCGGAGACCCAGTACTTC. It translates to CSVEVGAAETQYF.

The V gene is TRBV25-1, the J gene TRBJ2-1; D ambiguous. Germline V CDR1 and CDR2: MGHDK, SYGVNS. V was cut by 1 base and J by 4 bases, with 8 bases left in between. This CDR3 has 14 residues. CDR3 loop: CASSESGRYNEQFF. The CDR3 DNA follows: TGTGCCAGCAGTGAATCCGGAAGATACAATGAGCAGTTCTTC. Supplemented by reference TRBV25-1 and TRBJ2-1, the full variable domain reads EADIYQTPRYLVIGTGKKITLECSQTMGHDKMYWYQQDPGMELHLIHYSYGVNSTEKGDLSSESTVSRIRTEHFPLTLESARPSHTSQYLCASSESGRYNEQFFGPGTRLTVL.

CDR3 DNA: TGTGCCTGGAGTCAGGATGAAAAACTGTTTTTT. This encodes CAWSQDEKLFF. The chain is built from TRBV30 and TRBJ1-4; D gene uncertain. There are 11 residues in the CDR3. Per germline, CDR1 GTSNPN and CDR2 SVGIG (reference sequence). The ends were cut back, 2 bases at V and 6 bases at J, with 4 bases in the middle.

This clone was counted once. The chain is built from TRBV14 and TRBJ2-7; no reliable D call. V was clipped by 4 bases and J by 0 bases, with 7 bases between them. CDR1 is SGHDN and CDR2 is FVKESK in the germline V gene. The length of the CDR3 is 13 residues. This CDR3 is CASSRNPSYEQYF. The CDR3 DNA reads TGTGCCAGCAGCCGTAACCCCTCCTACGAGCAGTACTTC.

In its sample, this clone was seen once. The gene calls are TRBV19 and TRBJ1-1; 7 bases line up with TRBD1. CDR3 size: 15 residues. The germline V gene encodes CDR1 LNHDA and CDR2 SQIVND (reference sequence). With 5 bases clipped from V and 0 bases from J, the junction kept 6 bases outside the gene matches. The CDR3: CASSSAGTVNTEAFF. The CDR3 coding sequence is TGTGCCAGTAGTTCCGCCGGGACAGTGAACACTGAAGCTTTCTTT.

The CDR3 spells CASRGTGRNSPLHF. The DNA for the CDR3 is TGTGCCAGCAGGGGGACAGGCCGAAATTCACCCCTCCACTTT. The chain uses TRBV6-8 and TRBJ1-6, with 8 bases matching TRBD1. The V gene end was trimmed by 6 bases and the J gene end by 7 bases; junction bases not matched to a gene: 5. The CDR3 spans 14 residues. The germline CDR1 and CDR2 sequences are MNHGY and SAAAGT.

The DNA for the CDR3 is TGCGCCAGCAGCCGGGCTGCAACTAATGAAAAACTGTTTTTT. Translating gives CASSRAATNEKLFF. This rearrangement joins TRBV1 to TRBJ1-4; the DNA was not used to check the table's D call, TRBD1. TRBV1 is recorded as a pseudogene. This CDR3 region has 14 residues.

This clone turned up a few times. This chain joins TRBV30 and TRBJ2-3; the D is unclear. With 2 bases removed from V and 0 bases from J, the gap between germline ends came to 12 bases. Per germline, CDR1 GTSNPN and CDR2 SVGIG (reference sequence). This CDR3 comprises 15 residues. The CDR3 here is CAWSSRGASTDTQYF. CDR3 in DNA: TGTGCCTGGAGTAGTAGAGGCGCTAGCACAGATACGCAGTATTTT.

The rearrangement joins TRBV19 to TRBJ1-1; D gene uncertain. Per germline, CDR1 LNHDA and CDR2 SQIVND (reference sequence). Trimming left V 7 bases short and J 1 base short, with 7 bases between. The CDR3 spans 12 residues. CDR3 protein: CASNQRNTEAFF. In DNA form, the CDR3 reads TGTGCCAGTAATCAGAGGAACACTGAAGCTTTCTTT. The full variable domain, completed using reference TRBV19 and TRBJ1-1, is DGGITQSPKYLFRKEGQNVTLSCEQNLNHDAMYWYRQDPGQGLRLIYYSQIVNDFQKGDIAEGYSVSREKKESFPLTVTSAQKNPTAFYLCASNQRNTEAFFGQGTRLTVV.

The CDR3 here is CASSEAGGAYGYTF. The DNA for the CDR3 is TGCGCCAGCAGTGAGGCAGGGGGCGCCTATGGCTACACCTTC. The chain joins TRBV10-2 to TRBJ1-2; TRBD1 agrees at 8 bases. With V trimmed by 2 bases and J by 4 bases, 3 bases remained unmatched. CDR1 and CDR2 (germline): WSHSY, SAAADI. The CDR3 totals 14 residues.

This clone was counted once. As DNA, the CDR3 is TGTGCCAGTAGTAGATCCGGGACAGGGCAGGAAAAACTGTTTTTT. Translation gives CASSRSGTGQEKLFF. This chain joins TRBV19 and TRBJ1-4; TRBD1 aligns across 9 bases. V lost 4 bases and J lost 8; bases outside the gene matches: 8. Germline V gene data show CDR1 as LNHDA and CDR2 as SQIVND (reference sequence). CDR3 size: 15 residues. Complete variable domain (other parts from reference TRBV19 and TRBJ1-4): DGGITQSPKYLFRKEGQNVTLSCEQNLNHDAMYWYRQDPGQGLRLIYYSQIVNDFQKGDIAEGYSVSREKKESFPLTVTSAQKNPTAFYLCASSRSGTGQEKLFFGSGTQLSVL.

The J gene is TRBJ2-2, the V gene TRBV2; TRBD2 aligns across 10 bases. V lost 4 bases, J lost 7 bases, and 6 bases stayed unmatched. Germline-derived CDR1 and CDR2 are SNHLY and FYNNEI. The CDR3 covers 15 residues. This CDR3 is CASSGQAGGDGELFF. CDR3 DNA sequence: TGTGCCAGCAGTGGGCAAGCGGGAGGGGACGGGGAGCTGTTTTTT.

V usage is TRBV10-3 and J usage is TRBJ1-2, with D perhaps TRBD1 (6 bases). V was shortened by 10 bases and J by 2 bases, with 11 bases between the two germline ends. CDR1 is ENHRY, CDR2 SYGVKD, per germline. The CDR3 sequence is 12 residues long. In nucleotides, the CDR3 is TGTGCCAGCGAAGGACAGAACTATGGCTACACCTTC. Residues: CASEGQNYGYTF.

This chain uses TRBV6-8 with TRBJ2-3; 8 positions match TRBD2. This CDR3 is built from 18 residues. Germline V gene sequence: CDR1 MNHGY, CDR2 SAAAGT. Trimming at V came to 5 bases and at J to 2 bases, leaving 15 bases not matched to a gene. The CDR3 DNA is TGTGCCAGCAGTCCGCGGGGAGCTGGCGGGAGGAACACAGATACGCAGTATTTT. This translates into CASSPRGAGGRNTDTQYF.

The rearrangement links TRBV6-8 to TRBJ2-1, with 12 bases matching TRBD1. The germline V gene encodes CDR1 MNHGY and CDR2 SAAAGT. CDR3 length equals 15 residues. Trimming cost V 4 bases and J 7 bases; bases outside gene matches: 5. In DNA, the CDR3 is TGTGCCAGCAGTTCGGGACAGGGGGCCGTGAATGAGCAGTTCTTC. Its translation is CASSSGQGAVNEQFF.

This rearrangement joins TRBV5-1 to TRBJ2-1, with 14 nucleotides matching TRBD2. The length of the CDR3 is 16 residues. The germline gives CDR1 SGHRS, CDR2 YFSETQ. J lost 8 bases, V lost 4 bases, and 8 bases had no gene match. The chain's CDR3 is CASSPRLAGGPDEQFF. DNA of the CDR3: TGCGCCAGCAGCCCAAGACTAGCGGGAGGGCCGGATGAGCAGTTCTTC. The full variable domain, with the rest looked up from reference TRBV5-1 and TRBJ2-1, is KAGVTQTPRYLIKTRGQQVTLSCSPISGHRSVSWYQQTPGQGLQFLFEYFSETQRNKGNFPGRFSGRQFSNSRSEMNVSTLELGDSALYLCASSPRLAGGPDEQFFGPGTRLTVL.

V gene TRBV6-8 combines with J gene TRBJ2-7; D not resolved. The CDR3 runs to 17 residues. Germline V gives CDR1 MNHGY, CDR2 SAAAGT. Between the trimmed V and J ends, which lost 0 bases and 0 bases, there was a span of 15 bases. CDR3 loop: CASSYSKPTPSSYEQYF. CDR3 DNA sequence: TGTGCCAGCAGTTACTCGAAACCGACACCGAGCTCCTACGAGCAGTACTTC.

This clone was counted once. The rearrangement uses TRBV6-8 and TRBJ1-2; D is unclear. Trimming took off 7 bases at V and 3 bases at J, with 15 bases between the two ends. Germline V gene data show CDR1 as MNHGY and CDR2 as SAAAGT. The CDR3 is made up of 14 amino acids. In DNA form, the CDR3 reads TGTGCCAGCACCACGTTGGGGATTGACTATGGCTACACCTTC. It specifies CASTTLGIDYGYTF.

The gene calls are TRBV30 and TRBJ1-4; 7 bases align to TRBD1. Germline loops: CDR1 GTSNPN, CDR2 SVGIG (reference sequence). The V gene end was trimmed by 4 bases and the J gene end by 8 bases; junction bases not matched to a gene: 10. The CDR3 has 14 amino acids. CDR3 in amino acids: CAWNPTGFDEKLFF. CDR3 DNA: TGTGCCTGGAACCCGACAGGGTTTGACGAAAAACTGTTTTTT.

Here the CDR3 DNA reads TGCGCCAGCCGTGAACAGGGAAGGGGAAACACTGAAGCTTTCTTT. It is translated as CASREQGRGNTEAFF. The chain has TRBV5-1 and TRBJ1-1; the D gene is possibly TRBD1 (6 bases). CDR3 length: 15 residues. V lost 7 bases, J lost 2 bases, and 18 bases lay in between. The germline CDR1 and CDR2 sequences are SGHRS and YFSETQ.

The chain recombines TRBV6-8 with TRBJ2-7, with a weak D call TRBD1 (5 bases). Germline V gives CDR1 MNHGY, CDR2 SAAAGT. This CDR3 comprises 15 residues. V lost 0 bases to trimming and J lost 3 bases, with 12 bases between them. Here the CDR3 DNA reads TGTGCCAGCAGTTACTCGCCAGGGATCGGCTACGAGCAGTACTTC. Protein product: CASSYSPGIGYEQYF.

This clone occurred once. This chain links TRBV10-3 with TRBJ1-2, with D tentatively TRBD1 (5 bases). The CDR3 extends over 13 amino acids. Germline CDR1 ENHRY, CDR2 SYGVKD. The germline V and J ends were trimmed by 2 bases and 6 bases, with 10 bases remaining between them. The CDR3 nucleotides read TGTGCCATCAGTGAGGACAGAAGAGATGGCTACACCTTC. Amino acid sequence: CAISEDRRDGYTF.

The gene calls are TRBV11-3 and TRBJ2-2; TRBD2 aligns across 7 bases. With V trimmed by 5 bases and J by 4 bases, 10 bases remained unmatched. Germline loops: CDR1 SGHNT, CDR2 YENEEA. This CDR3 has 16 amino acids. The CDR3: CASSPLGGGVTGELFF. The CDR3 DNA reads as TGTGCCAGCAGCCCGCTGGGCGGGGGTGTCACCGGGGAGCTGTTTTTT.

The chain carries TRBV18 and TRBJ1-1; 7 bases are a match to TRBD1. Germline V gene sequence: CDR1 KGHSH, CDR2 LQKENI. The CDR3 contains 14 residues. With 2 bases clipped from V and 2 bases from J, the junction kept 2 bases outside the gene matches. CDR3 nucleotides: TGTGCCAGCTCACCAAACAGGGGTAACACTGAAGCTTTCTTT. Its translation: CASSPNRGNTEAFF.

This clone was found a few times. The chain couples TRBV28 to TRBJ2-3; D may be TRBD1 (6 bases). The germline V gene encodes CDR1 MDHEN and CDR2 SYDVKM. The V end was cut by 6 bases, the J end by 0 bases, with 10 bases between. The length of the CDR3 is 14 residues. The DNA of the CDR3 is TGTGCCAGCAGGCCCGGACAGAGCACAGATACGCAGTATTTT. Encoded protein: CASRPGQSTDTQYF.

The genes are TRBV1 and TRBJ1-4; TRBD1, the D gene given by the table, was not confirmed from the DNA. TRBV1 represents a pseudogene. The CDR3 has 15 amino acids. The CDR3 protein is CASSQDGQGGEKLFF. The CDR3 nucleotides are TGCGCCAGCAGCCAAGATGGACAGGGAGGTGAAAAACTGTTTTTT.

The chain is built from TRBV6-8 and TRBJ1-5; TRBD1 agrees at 7 bases. CDR3 length: 18 residues. Germline CDR1 reads MNHGY; CDR2 reads SAAAGT. Trimming removed 2 bases from V and 1 base from J; junction bases left unmatched: 11. CDR3 residues: CASSYLNRQGQSNQPQHF. The CDR3 DNA is TGTGCCAGCAGTTACCTAAACCGACAGGGACAGAGCAATCAGCCCCAGCATTTT.

This clone was seen only a few times. The chain joins TRBV28 to TRBJ2-3; 7 positions match TRBD1. CDR1 and CDR2 from the germline V gene are MDHEN and SYDVKM. The ends lost 2 bases at V and 5 bases at J; junction bases unmatched: 13. The CDR3 is made up of 17 amino acids. The CDR3 loop reads CASSLPRRDSRRDTQYF. Written as DNA, the CDR3 is TGTGCCAGCAGTTTACCCCGCCGGGACAGTAGAAGAGATACGCAGTATTTT.